Listed below are T cell receptor beta chains from one sample, sequenced in a study of T-cell reconstitution after alpha-beta-depleted transplantation in children. In TCRdb, the PCR reads were re-called with MiXCR into one record per CDR3 protein. The table has 530,000 or so distinct CDR3 sequences, roughly a quarter seen once. This specimen was PBMCs, taken before TCRalphabeta/CD19-depleted stem cell transplant. These receptors originate from a boy younger than two with Wiskott-Aldrich syndrome, due to receive a stem cell transplant. CDR3s include the opening cysteine and the closing phenylalanine or tryptophan. The D gene is left open where the match is weak. Expanded clones are given a class, and other clones once, few, many or no size at all.

v_gene	j_gene	abundance	d_gene	CDR3aa
TRBV3-1	TRBJ2-5	few	NA	CASSQGPTTAQTQYF
TRBV5-1	TRBJ2-5	few	NA	CASSLESVGTQYF
TRBV27	TRBJ1-6	NA	TRBD1	CASSTRAGGVYNSPLHF
TRBV5-1	TRBJ2-2	few	NA	CASSPFVARGNTGELFF
TRBV2	TRBJ2-7	NA	NA	CASSPGGLYEQYF
TRBV5-1	TRBJ2-5	many	NA	CASSLGQQETQYF
TRBV29-1	TRBJ2-7	few	NA	CSVEDWDTPFEQYF
TRBV7-9	TRBJ2-7	NA	TRBD2	CASSLGGRGYEQYF
TRBV19	TRBJ2-2	few	TRBD2	CGRTSGDGELFF
TRBV12-3/TRBV12-4	TRBJ2-1	few	NA	CASSFGLNEQFF
TRBV30	TRBJ2-7	NA	TRBD2	CAWRLAGRYEQYF
TRBV12-3/TRBV12-4	TRBJ2-2	NA	TRBD1	CASSQTTGTANTGELFF
TRBV20-1	TRBJ1-4	NA	TRBD1	CSASPQDRVSGEKLFF
TRBV5-1	TRBJ2-7	few	NA	CASSLWQGNYEQYF
TRBV7-2	TRBJ2-5	few	NA	CASSPGRSKETQYF
TRBV2	TRBJ2-1	few	NA	CASSEWGEQFF
TRBV10-3	TRBJ2-7	few	NA	CAISPRLDEQYF
TRBV10-3	TRBJ2-3	many	NA	CAISERQGPDTQYF
TRBV6-5	TRBJ2-1	NA	NA	CASSYSSQNEQFF
TRBV6-2/TRBV6-3	TRBJ2-5	few	TRBD2	CASSDLAGVSETQYF
TRBV11-2	TRBJ2-3	few	TRBD2	CASSSSVGSGADTQYF
TRBV5-1	TRBJ2-5	NA	TRBD1	CASSLVPGGQETQYF
TRBV7-2	TRBJ2-2	once	NA	CASSLRRELFF
TRBV5-1	TRBJ1-4	few	TRBD1	CASSLGGTVAPTNEKLFF
TRBV20-1	TRBJ2-1	few	NA	CSASPPRYNNEQFF
TRBV19	TRBJ2-2	few	TRBD2	CASIKSAGARNTGELFF
TRBV5-1	TRBJ2-7	few	NA	CASGNIGTYEQYF
TRBV20-1	TRBJ2-1	few	TRBD2	CSATTGLVNNEQFF
TRBV5-1	TRBJ2-7	many	NA	CASSLDSGTSYEQYF
TRBV10-3	TRBJ2-1	NA	TRBD2	CAIRSGGLNEQFF
TRBV5-5	TRBJ1-5	NA	TRBD1	CASSVTGVDQPQHF
TRBV20-1	TRBJ2-5	NA	TRBD2	CSANSGNVKETQYF
TRBV28	TRBJ2-1	few	TRBD2	CASSYLAGGLGDEQFF
TRBV6-5	TRBJ2-2	NA	TRBD2	CASSGTSGTGELFF
TRBV24-1	TRBJ2-1	NA	TRBD2	CATSSSGASYNEQFF
TRBV27	TRBJ2-1	few	NA	CASSRSLVYNEQFF
TRBV29-1	TRBJ1-2	NA	NA	CSVAGLGSGYTF